This TCR beta chain was identified during a study of blood T cell repertoires in COVID-19. Study at large: Acute and convalescent COVID-19 samples came from the United States, Italy and Spain.

CDR1 and CDR2 from the germline V gene are MNHEY and SMNVEV (reference sequence). Trimming took 2 bases from V and 6 from J; bases not matched to a gene: 8. This CDR3 comprises 15 residues. Enrollees, 18 to 89 years old, lived in approximately 24 US areas. Self-reported history from a screening survey and questionnaire set each donor's cohort. Assay used: immunoSEQ multiplex PCR; TCRdb lists only in-frame clones, some missing. The table lists some 400,000 clones, roughly 91% of them singletons. The receptor was derived from a woman in her 30s who had recovered from COVID-19. This chain uses TRBV27 with TRBJ2-3, with 7 bases that match TRBD1. The sample consisted of PBMCs or T cells enriched from blood (not recorded which). CDR3 sequence reads: CASSLKTGVADTQYF. The CDR3 DNA is TGTGCCAGCAGTTTAAAAACAGGGGTGGCGGATACGCAGTATTTT.